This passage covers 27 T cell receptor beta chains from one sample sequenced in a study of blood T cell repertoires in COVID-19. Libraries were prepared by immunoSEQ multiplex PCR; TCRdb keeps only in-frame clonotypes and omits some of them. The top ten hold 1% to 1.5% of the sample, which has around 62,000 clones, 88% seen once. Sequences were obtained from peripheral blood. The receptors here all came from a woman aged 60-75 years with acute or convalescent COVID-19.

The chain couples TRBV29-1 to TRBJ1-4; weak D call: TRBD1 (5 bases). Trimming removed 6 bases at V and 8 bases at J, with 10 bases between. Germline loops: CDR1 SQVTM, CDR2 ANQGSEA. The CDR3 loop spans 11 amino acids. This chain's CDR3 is CSVTTGEKLFF. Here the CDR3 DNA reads TGCAGCGTGACAACAGGAGAAAAACTGTTTTTT.

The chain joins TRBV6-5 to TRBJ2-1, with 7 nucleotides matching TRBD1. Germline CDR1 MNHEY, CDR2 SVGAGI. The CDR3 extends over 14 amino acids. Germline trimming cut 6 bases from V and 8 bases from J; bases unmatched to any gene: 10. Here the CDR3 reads CASRLDRVVHEQFF. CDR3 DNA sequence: TGTGCCAGCAGGTTAGACAGGGTAGTGCATGAGCAGTTCTTC.

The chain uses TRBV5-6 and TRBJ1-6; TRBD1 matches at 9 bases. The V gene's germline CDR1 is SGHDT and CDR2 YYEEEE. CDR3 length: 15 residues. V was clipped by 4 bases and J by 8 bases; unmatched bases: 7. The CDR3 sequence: CASSIGQGRYSPLHF. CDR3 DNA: TGTGCCAGCAGCATAGGACAGGGGAGGTATTCACCCCTCCACTTT.

The CDR3 loop is CAWSVRDSMTQFF. CDR3 coding DNA: TGTGCCTGGAGTGTCCGGGATAGCATGACCCAGTTCTTC. The chain recombines TRBV30 with TRBJ2-1; D is possibly TRBD2 (5 bases). The CDR3 loop spans 13 amino acids. Germline V gene lookup returns CDR1 GTSNPN and CDR2 SVGIG (reference sequence). V was cut by 0 bases and J by 13 bases, with 16 bases left in between.

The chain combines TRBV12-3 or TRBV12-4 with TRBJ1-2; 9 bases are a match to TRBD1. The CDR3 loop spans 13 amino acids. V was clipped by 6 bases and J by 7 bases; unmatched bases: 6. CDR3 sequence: CASSYTGGLGYTF. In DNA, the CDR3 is TGTGCCAGCAGCTACACAGGGGGCCTTGGCTACACCTTC.

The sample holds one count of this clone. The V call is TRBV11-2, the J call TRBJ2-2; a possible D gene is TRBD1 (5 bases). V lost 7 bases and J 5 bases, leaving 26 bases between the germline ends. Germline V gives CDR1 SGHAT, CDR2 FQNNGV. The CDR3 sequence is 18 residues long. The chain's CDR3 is CASTIGAWGSTDTGELFF. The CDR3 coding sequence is TGTGCCAGCACTATAGGAGCTTGGGGCAGTACCGATACCGGGGAGCTGTTTTTT. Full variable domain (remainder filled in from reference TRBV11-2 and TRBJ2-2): EAGVAQSPRYKIIEKRQSVAFWCNPISGHATLYWYQQILGQGPKLLIQFQNNGVVDDSQLPKDRFSAERLKGVDSTLKIQPAKLEDSAVYLCASTIGAWGSTDTGELFFGEGSRLTVL.

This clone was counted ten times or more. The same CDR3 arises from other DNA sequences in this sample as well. The DNA for the CDR3 is TGTGCCAGCAGCCCCCTAACAGGGGAGTGGACCGGGGAGCTGTTTTTT. This translates into CASSPLTGEWTGELFF. The chain employs TRBV3-1 (or the pseudogene TRBV3-2) and TRBJ2-2; 7 bases map to TRBD1. Germline V gene data show CDR1 as LGHDT and CDR2 as YNNKEL (reference sequence). V shed 4 bases and J 5 bases; nucleotides not matched to a gene: 10. The CDR3 spans 16 residues.

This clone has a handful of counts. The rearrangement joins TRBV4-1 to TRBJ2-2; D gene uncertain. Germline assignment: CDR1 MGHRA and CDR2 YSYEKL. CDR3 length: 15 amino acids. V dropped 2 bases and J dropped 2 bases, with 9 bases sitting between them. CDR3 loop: CASSQWATNTGELFF. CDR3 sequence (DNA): TGCGCCAGCAGCCAATGGGCTACAAACACCGGGGAGCTGTTTTTT.

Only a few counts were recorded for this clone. Here the CDR3 DNA reads TGTGCCAGTAGTCAAAACGGGGGGAACACTGAAGCTTTCTTT. Translating gives CASSQNGGNTEAFF. The chain joins TRBV19 to TRBJ1-1, with D perhaps TRBD1 (5 bases). This CDR3 spans 14 amino acids. V lost 5 bases to trimming and J lost 1 base, with 11 bases between them. Per the germline V gene, CDR1 is LNHDA and CDR2 is SQIVND (reference sequence).

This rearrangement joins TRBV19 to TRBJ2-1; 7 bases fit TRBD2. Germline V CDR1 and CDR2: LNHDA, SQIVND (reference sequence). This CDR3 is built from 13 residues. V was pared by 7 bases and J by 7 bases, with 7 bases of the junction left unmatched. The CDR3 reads CASKRAGVNEQFF. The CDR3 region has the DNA TGTGCCAGTAAACGCGCGGGGGTTAATGAGCAGTTCTTC. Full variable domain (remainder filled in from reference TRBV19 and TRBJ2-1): DGGITQSPKYLFRKEGQNVTLSCEQNLNHDAMYWYRQDPGQGLRLIYYSQIVNDFQKGDIAEGYSVSREKKESFPLTVTSAQKNPTAFYLCASKRAGVNEQFFGPGTRLTVL.

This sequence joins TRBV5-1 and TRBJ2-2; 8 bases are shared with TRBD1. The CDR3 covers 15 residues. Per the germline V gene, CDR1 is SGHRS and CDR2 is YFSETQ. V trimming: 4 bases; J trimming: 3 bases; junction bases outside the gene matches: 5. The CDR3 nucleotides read TGCGCCAGCAGCCCGACAGGGGCCTACACCGGGGAGCTGTTTTTT. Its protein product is CASSPTGAYTGELFF.

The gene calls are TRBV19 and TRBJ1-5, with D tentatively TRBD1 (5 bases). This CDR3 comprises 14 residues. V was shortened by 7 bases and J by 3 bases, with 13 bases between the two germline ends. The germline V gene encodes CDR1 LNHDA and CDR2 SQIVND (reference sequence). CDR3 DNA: TGTGCCAGTACAATTAGGGGAAACAATCAGCCCCAGCATTTT. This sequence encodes CASTIRGNNQPQHF.

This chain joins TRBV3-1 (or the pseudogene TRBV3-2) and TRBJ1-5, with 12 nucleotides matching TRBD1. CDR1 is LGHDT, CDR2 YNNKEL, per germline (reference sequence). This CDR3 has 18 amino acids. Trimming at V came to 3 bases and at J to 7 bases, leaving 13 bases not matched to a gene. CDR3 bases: TGTGCCAGCAGCCATCCATTTCCGGGACAGGGGGCGAGGCAGCCCCAGCATTTT. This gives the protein CASSHPFPGQGARQPQHF.

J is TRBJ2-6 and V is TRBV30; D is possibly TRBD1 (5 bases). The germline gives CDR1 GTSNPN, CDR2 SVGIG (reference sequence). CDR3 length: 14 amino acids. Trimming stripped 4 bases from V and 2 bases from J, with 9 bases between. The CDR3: CAWNQGAGANVLTF. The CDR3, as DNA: TGTGCCTGGAATCAGGGTGCTGGGGCCAACGTCCTGACTTTC.

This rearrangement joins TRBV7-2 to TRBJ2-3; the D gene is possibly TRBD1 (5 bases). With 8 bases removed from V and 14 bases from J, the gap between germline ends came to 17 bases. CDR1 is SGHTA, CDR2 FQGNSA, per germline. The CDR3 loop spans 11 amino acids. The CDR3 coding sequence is TGTGCCAGCGCCAAGGGGCTAAGGTCGTATTTT. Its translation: CASAKGLRSYF.

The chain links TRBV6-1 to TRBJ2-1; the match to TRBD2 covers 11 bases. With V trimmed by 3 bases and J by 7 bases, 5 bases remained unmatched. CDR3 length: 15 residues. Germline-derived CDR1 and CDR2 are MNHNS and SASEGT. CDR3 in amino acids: CASSDVASGRNEQFF. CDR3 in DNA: TGTGCCAGCAGTGACGTGGCTAGCGGGAGGAATGAGCAGTTCTTC.

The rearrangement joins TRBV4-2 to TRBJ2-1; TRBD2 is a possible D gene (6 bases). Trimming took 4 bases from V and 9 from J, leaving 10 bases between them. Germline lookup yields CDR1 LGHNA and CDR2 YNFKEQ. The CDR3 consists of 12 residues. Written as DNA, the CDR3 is TGTGCCAGCAGCCTGGGACTGCGTGAGCAGTTCTTC. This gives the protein CASSLGLREQFF.

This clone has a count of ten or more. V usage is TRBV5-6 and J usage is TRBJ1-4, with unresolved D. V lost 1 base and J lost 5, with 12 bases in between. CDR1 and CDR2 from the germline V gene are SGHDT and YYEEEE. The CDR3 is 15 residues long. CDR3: CASSLLGRGNEKLFF. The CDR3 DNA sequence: TGTGCCAGCAGCTTGCTAGGGAGAGGAAATGAAAAACTGTTTTTT.

CDR3 region: CATSGTTSGRRFGQFF. The CDR3 DNA is TGTGCCACCAGCGGGACGACTAGCGGGAGAAGATTTGGGCAGTTCTTC. The chain is built from TRBV15 and TRBJ2-1, with 12 bases lining up with TRBD2. Germline CDR1 and CDR2: LNHNV and YYDKDF (reference sequence). The V and J ends lost 5 bases and 12 bases, in that order; junction bases with no gene match: 14. The CDR3 runs 16 residues.

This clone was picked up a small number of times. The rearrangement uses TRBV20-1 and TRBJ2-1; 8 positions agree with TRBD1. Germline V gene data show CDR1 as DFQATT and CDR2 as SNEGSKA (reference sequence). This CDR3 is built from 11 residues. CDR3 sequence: CLTGEPNEQFF. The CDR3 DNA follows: TGCCTGACAGGGGAACCCAATGAGCAGTTCTTC.

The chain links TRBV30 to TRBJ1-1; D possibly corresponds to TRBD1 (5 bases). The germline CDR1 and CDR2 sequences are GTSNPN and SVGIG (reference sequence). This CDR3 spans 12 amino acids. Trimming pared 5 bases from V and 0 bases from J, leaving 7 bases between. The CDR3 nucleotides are TGTGCCTGGGGACATATGAACACTGAAGCTTTCTTT. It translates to CAWGHMNTEAFF.

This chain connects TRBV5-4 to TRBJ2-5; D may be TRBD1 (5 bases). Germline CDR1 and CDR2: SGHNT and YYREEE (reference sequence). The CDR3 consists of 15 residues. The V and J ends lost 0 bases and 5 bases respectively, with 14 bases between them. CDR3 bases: TGTGCCAGCAGCTTGGAAGGACCCAGGGCGGAGACCCAGTACTTC. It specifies CASSLEGPRAETQYF.

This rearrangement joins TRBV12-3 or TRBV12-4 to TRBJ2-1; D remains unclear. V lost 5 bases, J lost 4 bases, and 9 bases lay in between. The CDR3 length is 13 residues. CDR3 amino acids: CASSRSSYNEQFF. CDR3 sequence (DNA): TGTGCCAGCAGTAGGAGCTCGTACAATGAGCAGTTCTTC.

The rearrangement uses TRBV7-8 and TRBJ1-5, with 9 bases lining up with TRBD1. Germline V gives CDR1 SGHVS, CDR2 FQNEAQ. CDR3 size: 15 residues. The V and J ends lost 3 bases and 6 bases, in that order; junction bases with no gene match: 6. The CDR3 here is CASSFGTGLSQPQHF. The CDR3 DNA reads TGTGCCAGCAGCTTCGGGACAGGGCTGAGTCAGCCCCAGCATTTT.

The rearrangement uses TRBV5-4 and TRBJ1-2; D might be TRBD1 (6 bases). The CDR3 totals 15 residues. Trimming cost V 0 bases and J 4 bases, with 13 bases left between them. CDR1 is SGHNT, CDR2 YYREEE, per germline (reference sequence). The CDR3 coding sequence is TGTGCCAGCAGCTTGGAAGTGACAGGCCCCTATGGCTACACCTTC. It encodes CASSLEVTGPYGYTF.

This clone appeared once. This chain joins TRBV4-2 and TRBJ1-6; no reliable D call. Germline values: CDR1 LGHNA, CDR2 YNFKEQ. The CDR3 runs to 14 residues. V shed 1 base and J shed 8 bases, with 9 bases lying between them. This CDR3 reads CASSQGALDSPLHF. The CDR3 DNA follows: TGTGCCAGCAGCCAAGGGGCTCTGGATTCACCCCTCCACTTT.

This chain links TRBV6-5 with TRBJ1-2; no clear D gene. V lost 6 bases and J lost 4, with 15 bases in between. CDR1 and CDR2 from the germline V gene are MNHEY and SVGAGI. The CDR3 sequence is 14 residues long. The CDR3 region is CASSDAPAVYGYTF. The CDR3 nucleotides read TGTGCCAGCAGCGACGCCCCAGCGGTCTATGGCTACACCTTC.